This TCR beta chain was obtained from a study of shared clonotypes between healthy human individuals. Study information: The study drew on a couple of women and a few men aged 18 to 49 as donors. Donors had three CD4 naive, three CD4 memory, two CD8 naive and one CD8 memory plate apiece.

This clone was detected once. The target antigen is unknown. V lost 5 bases and J lost 6; bases outside the gene matches: 6. This CDR3 is 15 amino acids long. Germline V CDR1 and CDR2: SNHLY, FYNNEI. Produced via immunoSEQ multiplex PCR; TCRdb's table is partial and in-frame only. The table includes some 350,000 clones, about 74% detected once. General study results and limits: Sharing of clonotypes among donors was expected to vary with sequencing depth.

The origin of this receptor is a young man in good health. The material sequenced was memory CD4+ T cells sorted from blood. Subset of the sample: CD45RA-negative fraction. This chain links TRBV2 with TRBJ2-3; 12 bases agree with TRBD2. The CDR3: CASSPLAGGGDTQYF. CDR3 DNA: TGTGCCAGCAGTCCTCTAGCGGGAGGGGGGGATACGCAGTATTTT.